This TCR beta chain appears in the sequencing data of a study of patients and donors after allogeneic stem cell transplantation. Per the germline V gene, CDR1 is SGHDN and CDR2 is FVKESK. V was pared by 8 bases and J by 3 bases, with 3 bases of the junction left unmatched. The CDR3 runs 13 residues. One entry per CDR3 protein results from TCRdb running MiXCR on the RT-PCR reads. The sample lists roughly 880,000 distinct CDR3 sequences, more than 15% occurring once. The rearrangement joins TRBV14 to TRBJ2-5; TRBD2 matches at 10 bases. Specimen: blood, either unsorted or a sorted T cell fraction (not recorded which). This clonotype was sampled from a human donor who was either an allogeneic HSCT recipient or a stem cell or donor lymphocyte infusion donor (not recorded which). It is not recorded whose cells these are; they may come from a transplant donor. The CDR3 DNA reads TGTGCCAGCGGGACTAGCGAAGAAGAGACCCAGTACTTC. Protein: CASGTSEEETQYF.